The T cell receptor (beta chain) described here comes from a study of blood T cell repertoires in COVID-19. Whole-study context: Both acute and convalescent COVID-19 samples were obtained from the United States, Italy and Spain. T cells, B-cell-depleted T cells, or PBMCs supplied cDNA or gDNA.

The germline gives CDR1 SGHNT, CDR2 YYREEE (reference sequence). Trimming took off 4 bases at V and 8 bases at J, with 15 bases between the two ends. The CDR3 extends over 13 amino acids. In the original analysis: By means of reference gene primer amplification, nucleated cell counts were estimated. Sequencing was performed with immunoSEQ multiplex PCR; in TCRdb, only in-frame clones are kept and a portion is missing. That table gives V, J and clone size, and the DNA gave D and trimming. The data contain 150,000 to 180,000 clones, more than 65% of them singletons. The chain recombines TRBV5-4 with TRBJ1-1, with D unresolved. This sequence originates from a woman in her 50s with acute or convalescent COVID-19. What was sequenced was peripheral blood. CDR3 in amino acids: CASSHTRFGEAFF. The CDR3 nucleotides read TGTGCCAGCAGCCACACAAGGTTCGGGGAAGCTTTCTTT.